The subject of this entry is one T cell receptor (beta chain). What it binds is unknown. One end of the junction varies from germline; a read error may be responsible. The record originates from a study of glioma-infiltrating T cells. The study, taken as a whole, reports: Tissue-blood divergence was below expectation in non-neoplastic patients, above in gliomas. Only very few CDR3 sequences appeared in both tissue and blood.

Amplification of TCR alpha and beta CDR3 regions from RNA used iRepertoire nested multiplex PCR. Tissue mRNA or PBMC total RNA, roughly 85-450 ng, went into one-step reverse transcription and amplification. TCRdb fed the multiplex PCR reads into MiXCR, producing one record per CDR3 protein. Of about 180,000 distinct CDR3 sequences in the sample, 43% were seen once. Germline V lookup: CDR1 SGHTA, CDR2 FQGNSA. The CDR3 length is 14 residues. The V call is TRBV7-2, the J call TRBJ2-3, with D perhaps being TRBD1 or TRBD2 (5 bases each). Sample: glioma tissue, nonneoplastic brain tissue, or PBMCs (not recorded which). The TCR comes from a human donor with low-grade glioma or glioblastoma, undergoing nonglioma brain surgery, or in good health (not recorded which). Here the CDR3 DNA reads TGTGCCAGCAGCTTAGCGAGGGGCACAGATAAGCAGTATTTT. Translation: CASSLARGTDKQYF. The full variable domain, rest sourced from reference TRBV7-2 and TRBJ2-3, is GAGVSQSPSNKVTEKGKDVELRCDPISGHTALYWYRQSLGQGLEFLIYFQGNSAPDKSGLPSDRFSAERTGGSVSTLTIQRTQQEDSAVYLCASSLARGTDKQYFGPGTRLTVL.